Listed below are T cell receptor beta chains from one sample, sequenced in a study of blood T cell repertoires in COVID-19. Assay: immunoSEQ multiplex PCR; the TCRdb copy retains only in-frame clones and omits some. The table has about half a million clones, 80% to 90% seen once. The sequenced material came from peripheral blood. The receptors come from a human donor in a cohort sampled during active COVID-19. Each CDR3 is given with its conserved first and last residue. The D gene is left open where the match is weak. A clone size is listed for some rows: how often the clone was seen (once, few, many), or a class if it is expanded.

CDR3 protein: CAFGLWQTGELFF
CDR3 DNA: TGTGCCTTCGGACTTTGGCAAACCGGGGAGCTGTTTTTT
V gene: TRBV30
clone size: -
D gene: -
J gene: TRBJ2-2

CDR3 protein: CASTLGQGYGYTF
CDR3 DNA: TGTGCCAGCACCCTCGGACAGGGCTATGGCTACACCTTC
V gene: TRBV6-5
clone size: -
D gene: TRBD1
J gene: TRBJ1-2

CDR3 protein: CARLRRSHSNQPQHF
CDR3 DNA: TGTGCCAGACTCAGAAGGAGCCATAGCAATCAGCCCCAGCATTTT
V gene: TRBV21-1
clone size: few
D gene: -
J gene: TRBJ1-5

CDR3 protein: CAWSVGTGYTGELFF
CDR3 DNA: TGTGCCTGGAGTGTGGGGACAGGTTACACCGGGGAGCTGTTTTTT
V gene: TRBV30
clone size: -
D gene: TRBD1
J gene: TRBJ2-2

CDR3 protein: CASSLSGGRFGNTIYF
CDR3 DNA: TGTGCCAGCAGTTTATCGGGGGGACGGTTTGGAAACACCATATATTTT
V gene: TRBV27
clone size: -
D gene: -
J gene: TRBJ1-3

CDR3 protein: CASSRRMAPGELFF
CDR3 DNA: TGTGCCAGCAGCCGCAGAATGGCCCCCGGGGAGCTGTTTTTT
V gene: TRBV28
clone size: -
D gene: -
J gene: TRBJ2-2

CDR3 protein: CASSLAGRGEEKLFF
CDR3 DNA: TGTGCCAGCAGCTTAGCGGGGAGGGGTGAAGAAAAACTGTTTTTT
V gene: TRBV7-2
clone size: -
D gene: -
J gene: TRBJ1-4

CDR3 protein: CASSYGDSSDEQFF
CDR3 DNA: TGTGCCAGCAGTTACGGGGACTCCTCGGATGAGCAGTTCTTC
V gene: TRBV6-5
clone size: once
D gene: -
J gene: TRBJ2-1

CDR3 protein: CASSQNPTGGADTQYF
CDR3 DNA: TGTGCCAGCAGCCAAAACCCAACAGGGGGCGCAGATACGCAGTATTTT
V gene: TRBV14
clone size: -
D gene: TRBD1
J gene: TRBJ2-3

CDR3 protein: CATSARTGVQETQYF
CDR3 DNA: TGTGCCACCAGTGCACGGACAGGGGTTCAAGAGACCCAGTACTTC
V gene: TRBV24-1
clone size: few
D gene: TRBD1
J gene: TRBJ2-5

CDR3 protein: CASTQGQIHYGYTF
CDR3 DNA: TGTGCCAGCACCCAGGGACAGATCCACTATGGCTACACCTTC
V gene: TRBV28
clone size: many
D gene: TRBD1
J gene: TRBJ1-2

CDR3 protein: CASSLVGGPPDTQYF
CDR3 DNA: TGTGCCAGCAGCTTAGTGGGAGGGCCTCCAGATACGCAGTATTTT
V gene: TRBV7-2
clone size: -
D gene: TRBD2
J gene: TRBJ2-3

CDR3 protein: CASSQRQGGGEKLFF
CDR3 DNA: TGTGCCAGCAGCCAAAGACAGGGCGGCGGTGAAAAACTGTTTTTT
V gene: TRBV7-2
clone size: -
D gene: TRBD1
J gene: TRBJ1-4

CDR3 protein: CASSRQGPNTGELFF
CDR3 DNA: TGTGCCAGCAGCCGGCAGGGGCCGAACACCGGGGAGCTGTTTTTT
V gene: TRBV7-3
clone size: -
D gene: -
J gene: TRBJ2-2

CDR3 protein: CASSYSGHSPYEQYF
CDR3 DNA: TGTGCCAGCAGTTACTCTGGCCATTCTCCCTACGAGCAGTACTTC
V gene: TRBV6-2/TRBV6-3
clone size: once
D gene: -
J gene: TRBJ2-7

CDR3 protein: CASSQGGLAGSPNEQFF
CDR3 DNA: TGTGCCAGCAGCCAAGGGGGACTAGCGGGAAGTCCCAATGAGCAGTTCTTC
V gene: TRBV3-1/TRBV3-2
clone size: -
D gene: TRBD2
J gene: TRBJ2-1